The 8 T cell receptor beta chains below were found in one sample sequenced in a study of cytotoxic CD8 clonotypes in ibrutinib-treated CLL. TCRdb's table, derived via immunoSEQ multiplex PCR, lists solely in-frame clones and lacks some. The sample holds around 310,000 clones, about 80% seen once. The source was PBMCs, collected before ibrutinib treatment. These receptors originate from a human donor with chronic lymphocytic leukemia.

The chain recombines TRBV7-6 with TRBJ2-7; D ambiguous. The V end lost 1 base, the J end lost 7 bases, and 17 bases lay between the germline ends. Germline V gives CDR1 SGHVS, CDR2 FNYEAQ. The CDR3 totals 15 residues. The DNA of the CDR3 is TGTGCCAGCAGCTTAGACCCCTCACTCTCTCGGGAGCAGTACTTC. Encoded protein: CASSLDPSLSREQYF.

The genes are TRBV30 and TRBJ1-5; tentatively, D is TRBD1 (6 bases). The CDR3 runs to 14 residues. The germline V gene encodes CDR1 GTSNPN and CDR2 SVGIG (reference sequence). Trimming pared 3 bases from V and 6 bases from J, leaving 15 bases between. The CDR3 DNA reads TGTGCCTGGAGCCTAGTTGGGGGGCCTCAGCCCCAGCATTTT. It yields the protein CAWSLVGGPQPQHF.

The CDR3 loop is CASRRTGGVYGYTF. The CDR3 nucleotides read TGTGCCAGCAGGCGTACAGGGGGGGTCTATGGCTACACCTTC. The chain recombines TRBV27 with TRBJ1-2, with 8 bases fitting TRBD1. The germline V gene has CDR1 MNHEY and CDR2 SMNVEV (reference sequence). This CDR3 spans 14 amino acids. V lost 6 bases to trimming and J lost 4 bases; unmatched junction nucleotides: 7.

The chain recombines TRBV27 with TRBJ2-1; unclear D gene. Trimming removed 4 bases from V and 0 bases from J, with 13 bases in between. CDR3 length: 16 amino acids. CDR1 and CDR2 from the germline V gene are MNHEY and SMNVEV (reference sequence). The CDR3, as DNA: TGTGCCAGCAGTTCCCCGGTGGAGAGCTCCTACAATGAGCAGTTCTTC. As protein: CASSSPVESSYNEQFF.

The J gene is TRBJ2-3, the V gene TRBV9; 7 bases are shared with TRBD2. Germline CDR1 and CDR2: SGDLS and YYNGEE. The CDR3 extends over 16 amino acids. The V segment lost 4 bases and the J segment 6 bases; nucleotides outside the gene matches: 14. CDR3 sequence reads: CASSLGTGGEFDTQYF. The DNA for the CDR3 is TGTGCCAGCAGCTTAGGAACGGGGGGAGAATTCGATACGCAGTATTTT.

In its sample, this clone was seen a few times. The chain's CDR3 is CASSQLQTGWTEAFF. The CDR3 bases are TGCGCCAGCAGCCAGCTACAGACAGGGTGGACTGAAGCTTTCTTT. The rearrangement joins TRBV4-3 to TRBJ1-1; 7 nucleotides line up with TRBD1. Germline V gene lookup returns CDR1 LGHNA and CDR2 YSLEER. Trimming at V came to 3 bases and at J to 5 bases, leaving 9 bases not matched to a gene. This CDR3 spans 15 amino acids.

V is TRBV27 and J is TRBJ2-7, with 14 bases that match TRBD2. Germline values: CDR1 MNHEY, CDR2 SMNVEV (reference sequence). This CDR3 has 18 amino acids. The J segment lost 5 bases and the V segment lost 9 bases, leaving 18 bases of the junction unmatched. CDR3 sequence (DNA): TGTGCCAGTTTACCCTTTGGGACTAGCGGGAGTTCTCTTGACGAGCAGTACTTC. Translating it yields CASLPFGTSGSSLDEQYF.

This clone occurred a few times. The V call is TRBV5-4, the J call TRBJ2-3, with D possibly TRBD2 on 5 matching bases. V was shortened by 2 bases and J by 0 bases, with 10 bases between the two germline ends. Germline V gives CDR1 SGHNT, CDR2 YYREEE (reference sequence). The CDR3 has 15 amino acids. The CDR3 region is CASSLGGASTDTQYF. CDR3 DNA: TGTGCCAGCAGCTTAGGAGGAGCTAGCACAGATACGCAGTATTTT.